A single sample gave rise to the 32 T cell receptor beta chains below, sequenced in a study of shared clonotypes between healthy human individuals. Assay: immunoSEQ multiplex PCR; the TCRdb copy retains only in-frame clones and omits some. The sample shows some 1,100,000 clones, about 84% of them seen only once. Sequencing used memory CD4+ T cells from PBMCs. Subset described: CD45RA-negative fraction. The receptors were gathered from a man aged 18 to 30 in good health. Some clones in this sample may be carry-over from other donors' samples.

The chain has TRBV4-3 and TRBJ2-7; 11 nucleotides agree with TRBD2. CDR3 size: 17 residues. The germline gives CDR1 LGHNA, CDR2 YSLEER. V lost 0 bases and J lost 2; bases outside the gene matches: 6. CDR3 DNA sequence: TGCGCCAGCAGCCAAGATCTAGCGGGAGGTTTGACCTACGAGCAGTACTTC. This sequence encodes CASSQDLAGGLTYEQYF.

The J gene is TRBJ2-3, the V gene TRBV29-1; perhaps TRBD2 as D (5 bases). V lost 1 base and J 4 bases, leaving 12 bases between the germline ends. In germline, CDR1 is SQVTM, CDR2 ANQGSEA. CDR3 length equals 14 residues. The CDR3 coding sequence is TGCAGCGTTGAAGGAGGGAACGGGGCAGATACGCAGTATTTT. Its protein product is CSVEGGNGADTQYF.

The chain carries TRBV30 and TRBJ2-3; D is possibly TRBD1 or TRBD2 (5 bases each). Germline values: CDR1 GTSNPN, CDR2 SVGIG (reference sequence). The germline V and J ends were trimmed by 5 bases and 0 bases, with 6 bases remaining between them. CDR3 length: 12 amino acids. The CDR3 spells CAWGGSTDTQYF. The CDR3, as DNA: TGTGCCTGGGGGGGAAGCACAGATACGCAGTATTTT.

The CDR3 loop reads CASRKSTGGQETQYF. The CDR3 DNA sequence: TGCGCCAGCAGGAAGAGTACAGGGGGCCAAGAGACCCAGTACTTC. The chain couples TRBV5-1 to TRBJ2-5; 8 bases map to TRBD1. Germline loops: CDR1 SGHRS, CDR2 YFSETQ. The CDR3 has 15 residues. V was pared by 5 bases and J by 1 base, with 7 bases of the junction left unmatched.

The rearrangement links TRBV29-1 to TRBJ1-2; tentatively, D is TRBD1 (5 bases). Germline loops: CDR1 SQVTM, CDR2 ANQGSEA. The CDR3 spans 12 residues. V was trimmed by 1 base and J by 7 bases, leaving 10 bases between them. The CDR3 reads CSVEAPGFGYTF. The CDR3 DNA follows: TGCAGCGTTGAAGCGCCAGGGTTTGGCTACACCTTC.

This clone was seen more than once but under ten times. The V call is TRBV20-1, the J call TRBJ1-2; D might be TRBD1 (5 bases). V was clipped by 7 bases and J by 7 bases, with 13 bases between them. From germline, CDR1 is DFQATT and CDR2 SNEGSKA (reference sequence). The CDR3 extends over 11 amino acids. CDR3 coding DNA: TGCAGTGGGGCAGGGAACGGTGGCTACACCTTC. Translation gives CSGAGNGGYTF.

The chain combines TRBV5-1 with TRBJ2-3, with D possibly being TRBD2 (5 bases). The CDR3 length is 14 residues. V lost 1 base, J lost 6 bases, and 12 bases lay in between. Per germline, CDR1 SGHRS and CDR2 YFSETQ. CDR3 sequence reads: CASSLQPPGDTQYF. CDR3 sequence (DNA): TGCGCCAGCAGCTTGCAGCCCCCGGGGGATACGCAGTATTTT.

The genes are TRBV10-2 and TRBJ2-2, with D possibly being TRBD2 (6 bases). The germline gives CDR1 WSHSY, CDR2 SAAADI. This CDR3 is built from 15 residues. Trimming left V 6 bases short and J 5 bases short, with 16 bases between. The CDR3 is CASRPTSWGTGELFF. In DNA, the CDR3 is TGCGCCAGCAGGCCAACTAGCTGGGGGACCGGGGAGCTGTTTTTT.

DNA of the CDR3: TGTGCCAGCAGTTTAAAAGAGGAGCAGTACTTC. Translated: CASSLKEEQYF. The chain recombines TRBV28 with TRBJ2-7; D ambiguous. The V gene's germline CDR1 is MDHEN and CDR2 SYDVKM. The ends were cut back, 2 bases at V and 7 bases at J, with 6 bases in the middle. The CDR3 runs to 11 residues.

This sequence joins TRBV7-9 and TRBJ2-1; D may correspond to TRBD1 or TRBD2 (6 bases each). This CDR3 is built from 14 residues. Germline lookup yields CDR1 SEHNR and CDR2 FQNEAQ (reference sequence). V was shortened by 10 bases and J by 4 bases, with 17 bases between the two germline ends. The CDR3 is CATRGLAEYNEQFF. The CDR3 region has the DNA TGTGCCACCAGGGGTTTAGCGGAGTACAATGAGCAGTTCTTC. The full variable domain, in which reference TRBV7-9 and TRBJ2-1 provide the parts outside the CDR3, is DTGVSQNPRHKITKRGQNVTFRCDPISEHNRLYWYRQTLGQGPEFLTYFQNEAQLEKSRLLSDRFSAERPKGSFSTLEIQRTEQGDSAMYLCATRGLAEYNEQFFGPGTRLTVL.

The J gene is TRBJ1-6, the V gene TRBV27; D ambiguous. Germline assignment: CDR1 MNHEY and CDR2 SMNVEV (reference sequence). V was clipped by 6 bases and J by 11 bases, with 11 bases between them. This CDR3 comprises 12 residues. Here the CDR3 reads CASRLSHTPLHF. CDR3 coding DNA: TGTGCCAGCAGACTCTCCCATACACCCCTCCACTTT.

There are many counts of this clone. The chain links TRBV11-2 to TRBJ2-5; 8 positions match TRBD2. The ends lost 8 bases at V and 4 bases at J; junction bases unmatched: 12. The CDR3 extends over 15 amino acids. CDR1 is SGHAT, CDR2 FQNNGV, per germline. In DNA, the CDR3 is TGTGCCAGCTCCCGACGGTCGGGAGGGCCAGAGACCCAGTACTTC. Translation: CASSRRSGGPETQYF.

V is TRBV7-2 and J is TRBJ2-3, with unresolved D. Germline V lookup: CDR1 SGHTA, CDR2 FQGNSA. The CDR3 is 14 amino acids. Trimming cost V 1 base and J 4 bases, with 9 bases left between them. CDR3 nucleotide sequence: TGTGCCAGCAGCTTAGTTTCAAGTCCAGATACGCAGTATTTT. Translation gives CASSLVSSPDTQYF.

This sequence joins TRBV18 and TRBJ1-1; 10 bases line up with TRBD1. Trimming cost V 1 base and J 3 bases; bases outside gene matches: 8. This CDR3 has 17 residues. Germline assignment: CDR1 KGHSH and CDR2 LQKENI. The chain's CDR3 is CASSPRAVGTGDTEAFF. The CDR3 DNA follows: TGTGCCAGCTCACCACGCGCTGTCGGGACAGGGGACACTGAAGCTTTCTTT.

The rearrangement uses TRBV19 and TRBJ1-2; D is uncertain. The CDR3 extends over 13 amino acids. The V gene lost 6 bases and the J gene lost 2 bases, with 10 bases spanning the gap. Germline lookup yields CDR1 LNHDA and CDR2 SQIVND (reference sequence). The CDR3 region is CASSPGPNYGYTF. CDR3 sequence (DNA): TGTGCCAGTAGCCCGGGCCCGAACTATGGCTACACCTTC. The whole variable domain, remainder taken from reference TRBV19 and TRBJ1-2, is DGGITQSPKYLFRKEGQNVTLSCEQNLNHDAMYWYRQDPGQGLRLIYYSQIVNDFQKGDIAEGYSVSREKKESFPLTVTSAQKNPTAFYLCASSPGPNYGYTFGSGTRLTVV.

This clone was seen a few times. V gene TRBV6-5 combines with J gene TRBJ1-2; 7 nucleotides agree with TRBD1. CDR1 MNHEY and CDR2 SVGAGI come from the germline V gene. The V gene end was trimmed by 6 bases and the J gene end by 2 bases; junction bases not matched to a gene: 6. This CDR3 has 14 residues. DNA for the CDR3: TGTGCCAGCAGCAAGAGGGACAGCAACTATGGCTACACCTTC. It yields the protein CASSKRDSNYGYTF.

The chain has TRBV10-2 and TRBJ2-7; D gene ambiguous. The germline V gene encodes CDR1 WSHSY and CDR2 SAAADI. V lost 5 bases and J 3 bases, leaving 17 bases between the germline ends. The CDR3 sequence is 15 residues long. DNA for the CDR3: TGCGCCAGCAGTTCTCCAAAAGAGAGAAACTACGAGCAGTACTTC. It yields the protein CASSSPKERNYEQYF.

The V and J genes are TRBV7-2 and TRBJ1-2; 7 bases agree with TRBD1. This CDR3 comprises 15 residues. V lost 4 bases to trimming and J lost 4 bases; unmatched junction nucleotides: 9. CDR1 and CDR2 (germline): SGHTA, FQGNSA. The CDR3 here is CASSSPRTGVYGYTF. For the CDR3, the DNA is TGTGCCAGCAGCTCCCCCAGGACAGGCGTCTATGGCTACACCTTC.

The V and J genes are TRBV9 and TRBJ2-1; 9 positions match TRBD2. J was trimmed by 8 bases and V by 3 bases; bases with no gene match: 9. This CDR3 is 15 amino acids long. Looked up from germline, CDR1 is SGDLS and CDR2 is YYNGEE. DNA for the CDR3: TGTGCCAGCAGCGCATTGGCTAGCGGGAACGATGAGCAGTTCTTC. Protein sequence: CASSALASGNDEQFF.

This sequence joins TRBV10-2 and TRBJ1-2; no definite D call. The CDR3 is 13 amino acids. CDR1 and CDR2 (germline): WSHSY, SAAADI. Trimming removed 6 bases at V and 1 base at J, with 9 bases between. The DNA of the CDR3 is TGCGCCAGCAGGGGCGGACTTAACTATGGCTACACCTTC. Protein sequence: CASRGGLNYGYTF.

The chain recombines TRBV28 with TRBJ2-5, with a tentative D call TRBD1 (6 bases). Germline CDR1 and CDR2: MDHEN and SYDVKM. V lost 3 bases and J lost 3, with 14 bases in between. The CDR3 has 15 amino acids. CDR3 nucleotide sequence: TGTGCCAGCAGTTTGCAGACGAAGGGGGAAGAGACCCAGTACTTC. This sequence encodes CASSLQTKGEETQYF.

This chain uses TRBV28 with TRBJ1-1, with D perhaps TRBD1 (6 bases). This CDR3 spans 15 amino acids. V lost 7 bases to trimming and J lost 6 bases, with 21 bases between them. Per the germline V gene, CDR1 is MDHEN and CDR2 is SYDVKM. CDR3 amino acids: CASTPSGGGLAEAFF. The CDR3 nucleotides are TGTGCCAGCACCCCCTCCGGAGGGGGGCTCGCTGAAGCTTTCTTT. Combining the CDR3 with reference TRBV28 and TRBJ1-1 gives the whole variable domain DVKVTQSSRYLVKRTGEKVFLECVQDMDHENMFWYRQDPGLGLRLIYFSYDVKMKEKGDIPEGYSVSREKKERFSLILESASTNQTSMYLCASTPSGGGLAEAFFGQGTRLTVV.

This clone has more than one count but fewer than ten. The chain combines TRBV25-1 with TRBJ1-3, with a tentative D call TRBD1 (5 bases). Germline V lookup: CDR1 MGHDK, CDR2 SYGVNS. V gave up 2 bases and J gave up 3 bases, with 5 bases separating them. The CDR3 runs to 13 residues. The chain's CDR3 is CASSEQGGNTIYF. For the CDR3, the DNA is TGTGCCAGCAGTGAACAGGGTGGAAACACCATATATTTT.

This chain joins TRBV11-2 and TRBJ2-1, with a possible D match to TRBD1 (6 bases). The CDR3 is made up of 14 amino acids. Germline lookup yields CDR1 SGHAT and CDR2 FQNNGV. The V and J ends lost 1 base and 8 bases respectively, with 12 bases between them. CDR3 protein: CASSLVPPGDEQFF. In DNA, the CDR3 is TGTGCCAGCAGCTTAGTCCCCCCAGGGGATGAGCAGTTCTTC.

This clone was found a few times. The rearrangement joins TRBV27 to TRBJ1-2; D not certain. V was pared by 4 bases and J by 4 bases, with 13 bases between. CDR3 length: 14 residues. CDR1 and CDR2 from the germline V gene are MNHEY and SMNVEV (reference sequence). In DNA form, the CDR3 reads TGTGCCAGCAGTTGGGATAAGGCTTCCTATGGCTACACCTTC. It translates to CASSWDKASYGYTF.

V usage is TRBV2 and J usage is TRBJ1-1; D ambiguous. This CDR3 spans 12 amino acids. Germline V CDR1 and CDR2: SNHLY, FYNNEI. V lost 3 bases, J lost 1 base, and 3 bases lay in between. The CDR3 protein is CASSDSNTEAFF. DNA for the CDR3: TGTGCCAGCAGTGATTCGAACACTGAAGCTTTCTTT.

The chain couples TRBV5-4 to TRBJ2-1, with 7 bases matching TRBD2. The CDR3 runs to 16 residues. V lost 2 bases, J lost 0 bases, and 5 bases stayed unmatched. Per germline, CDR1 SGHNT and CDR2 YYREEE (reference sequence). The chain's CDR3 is CASSFGGSNSYNEQFF. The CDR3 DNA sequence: TGTGCCAGCAGCTTTGGCGGGAGCAACTCCTACAATGAGCAGTTCTTC.

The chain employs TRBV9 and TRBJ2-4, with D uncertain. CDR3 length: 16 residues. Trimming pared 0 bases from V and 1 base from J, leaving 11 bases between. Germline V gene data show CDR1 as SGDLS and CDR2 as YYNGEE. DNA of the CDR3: TGTGCCAGCAGCGTAGGCGAGAACTCGGCCAAAAACATTCAGTACTTC. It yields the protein CASSVGENSAKNIQYF.

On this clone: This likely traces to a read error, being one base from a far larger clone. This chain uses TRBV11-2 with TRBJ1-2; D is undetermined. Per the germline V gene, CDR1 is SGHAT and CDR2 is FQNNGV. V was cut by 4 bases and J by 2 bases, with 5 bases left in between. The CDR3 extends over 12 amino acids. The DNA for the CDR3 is TGTGCCAGCAGCTCCGGGAACTATGGCTACACCTTC. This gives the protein CASSSGNYGYTF.

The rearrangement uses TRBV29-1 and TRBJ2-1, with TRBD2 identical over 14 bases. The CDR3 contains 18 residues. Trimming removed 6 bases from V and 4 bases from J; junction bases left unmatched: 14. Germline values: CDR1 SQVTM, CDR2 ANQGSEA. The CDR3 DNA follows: TGCAGCGTCCCGAGGGGAGGACTAGCGGGAGGTGGGTACAATGAGCAGTTCTTC. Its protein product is CSVPRGGLAGGGYNEQFF.

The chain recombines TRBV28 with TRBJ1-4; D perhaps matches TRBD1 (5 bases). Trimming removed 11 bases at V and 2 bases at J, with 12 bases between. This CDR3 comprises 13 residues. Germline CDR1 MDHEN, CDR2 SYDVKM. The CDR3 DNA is TGTGCCGCCTCCCGACAGACTAATGAAAAACTGTTTTTT. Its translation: CAASRQTNEKLFF. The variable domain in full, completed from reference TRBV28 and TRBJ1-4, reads DVKVTQSSRYLVKRTGEKVFLECVQDMDHENMFWYRQDPGLGLRLIYFSYDVKMKEKGDIPEGYSVSREKKERFSLILESASTNQTSMYLCAASRQTNEKLFFGSGTQLSVL.

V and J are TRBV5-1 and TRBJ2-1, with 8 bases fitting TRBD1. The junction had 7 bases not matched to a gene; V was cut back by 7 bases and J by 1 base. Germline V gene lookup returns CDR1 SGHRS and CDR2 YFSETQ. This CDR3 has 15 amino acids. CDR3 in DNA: TGCGCCAGCCGAGAAAGGACAGGGTCCTACAATGAGCAGTTCTTC. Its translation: CASRERTGSYNEQFF.